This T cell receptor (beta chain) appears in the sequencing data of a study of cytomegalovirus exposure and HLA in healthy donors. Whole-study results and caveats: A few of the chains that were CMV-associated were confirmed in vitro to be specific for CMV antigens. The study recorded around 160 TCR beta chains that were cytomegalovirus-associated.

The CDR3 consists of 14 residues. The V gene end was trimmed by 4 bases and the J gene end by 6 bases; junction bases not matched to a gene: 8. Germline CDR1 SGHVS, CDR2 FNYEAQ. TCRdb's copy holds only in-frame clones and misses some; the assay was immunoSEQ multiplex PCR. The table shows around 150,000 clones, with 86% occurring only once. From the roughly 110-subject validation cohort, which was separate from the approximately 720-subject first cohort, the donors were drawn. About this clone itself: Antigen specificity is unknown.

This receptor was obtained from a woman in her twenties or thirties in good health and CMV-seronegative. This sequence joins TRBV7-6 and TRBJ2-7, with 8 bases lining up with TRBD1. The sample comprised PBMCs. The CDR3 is CASSSRQGPGEQYF. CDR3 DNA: TGTGCCAGCAGCTCTAGACAGGGGCCGGGCGAGCAGTACTTC.